Listed below are T cell receptor beta chains from one sample, sequenced in a study of blood T cell repertoires in COVID-19. TCRdb keeps only in-frame clones here, not all; method: immunoSEQ multiplex PCR. In the table there are roughly 160,000 clones, around 83% of which are singletons. Sequenced sample: peripheral blood. The receptors stem from a woman aged 70-85 years who had recovered from COVID-19. The CDR3 runs from the conserved cysteine through the conserved F or W. The D gene is left open where the match is weak. A row's size may be missing; if present it is once, few, many or a size class.

j_call: TRBJ1-5
v_call: TRBV25-1
d_call: .
clone_size: .
cdr3_nt: TGTGCCAGCAGTCCACGGGGGGTTTTTGGCAATCAGCCCCAGCATTTT
cdr3_aa: CASSPRGVFGNQPQHF

j_call: TRBJ2-1
v_call: TRBV5-4
d_call: TRBD2
clone_size: few
cdr3_nt: TGTGCCAGCAGCTTGGTCGCCCTAGCGGGAGTTGAGCAGTTCTTC
cdr3_aa: CASSLVALAGVEQFF

j_call: TRBJ1-2
v_call: TRBV7-2
d_call: .
clone_size: .
cdr3_nt: TGTGCCAGCAGCCGCGCGGGGGGCGGAAACTATGGCTACACCTTC
cdr3_aa: CASSRAGGGNYGYTF

j_call: TRBJ2-5
v_call: TRBV12-3/TRBV12-4
d_call: TRBD1
clone_size: .
cdr3_nt: TGTGCCAGCAGTTTACAGGGGGCCCAGTACTTC
cdr3_aa: CASSLQGAQYF

j_call: TRBJ2-3
v_call: TRBV7-9
d_call: TRBD2
clone_size: .
cdr3_nt: TGTGCCAGCAGCGGCAGGACTAGCGCAGATACGCAGTATTTT
cdr3_aa: CASSGRTSADTQYF

j_call: TRBJ2-7
v_call: TRBV28
d_call: TRBD2
clone_size: .
cdr3_nt: TGTGCCAGCCAAGAGCCAACGGGAGGGGCCGGGAAGCAGTACTTC
cdr3_aa: CASQEPTGGAGKQYF

j_call: TRBJ2-3
v_call: TRBV19
d_call: TRBD2
clone_size: .
cdr3_nt: TGTGCCAGTAGTCTCCGGGGACTAGCGGGAGGGCCCCCTAGCACAGATACGCAGTATTTT
cdr3_aa: CASSLRGLAGGPPSTDTQYF

j_call: TRBJ2-2
v_call: TRBV21-1
d_call: .
clone_size: .
cdr3_nt: TGTGCCAGCAGCCAAGGCCTGGGGCCGAACACCGGGGAGCTGTTTTTT
cdr3_aa: CASSQGLGPNTGELFF

j_call: TRBJ2-7
v_call: TRBV18
d_call: TRBD1
clone_size: .
cdr3_nt: TGTGCCAGCTCACGACAGGGGAACTACGAGCAGTACTTC
cdr3_aa: CASSRQGNYEQYF

j_call: TRBJ1-5
v_call: TRBV30
d_call: .
clone_size: .
cdr3_nt: TGTGCCTGGAGTCCACGGGGGGGCCTCTATAGCAATCAGCCCCAGCATTTT
cdr3_aa: CAWSPRGGLYSNQPQHF

j_call: TRBJ2-2
v_call: TRBV4-2
d_call: .
clone_size: .
cdr3_nt: TGTGCCAGCAGCCTTGGGGCCGGGAACACCGGGGAGCTGTTTTTT
cdr3_aa: CASSLGAGNTGELFF

j_call: TRBJ1-2
v_call: TRBV9
d_call: TRBD1
clone_size: .
cdr3_nt: TGTGCCAGCAGCCGACGGTCAGGGGGAGTCAACTATGGCTACACCTTC
cdr3_aa: CASSRRSGGVNYGYTF

j_call: TRBJ1-1
v_call: TRBV9
d_call: .
clone_size: .
cdr3_nt: TGTGCCAGCAGCGCCCAGTGGAACACTGAAGCTTTCTTT
cdr3_aa: CASSAQWNTEAFF

j_call: TRBJ1-2
v_call: TRBV7-6
d_call: .
clone_size: .
cdr3_nt: TGTGCCAGCAGCCCCACACAGGCCTTGGGGGCTCGGGGCTACACCTTC
cdr3_aa: CASSPTQALGARGYTF

j_call: TRBJ1-3
v_call: TRBV7-9
d_call: .
clone_size: few
cdr3_nt: TGTGCCAGCAGCTTGTGGACAGCCTCAAACTCTGGAAACACCATATATTTT
cdr3_aa: CASSLWTASNSGNTIYF

j_call: TRBJ2-2
v_call: TRBV6-5
d_call: .
clone_size: .
cdr3_nt: TGTGCCAGCAGTTACTCGATGTCAGGGCGGACCGGGGAGCTGTTTTTT
cdr3_aa: CASSYSMSGRTGELFF

j_call: TRBJ2-7
v_call: TRBV28
d_call: .
clone_size: .
cdr3_nt: TGTGCCAGCAGTTCACCCGGCCGCAGCCGAGCGGAGCAGTACTTC
cdr3_aa: CASSSPGRSRAEQYF

j_call: TRBJ1-1
v_call: TRBV25-1
d_call: TRBD1
clone_size: .
cdr3_nt: TGTGCCAGCAGGCGACAGGGTGAGGGGAACACTGAAGCTTTCTTT
cdr3_aa: CASRRQGEGNTEAFF

j_call: TRBJ2-3
v_call: TRBV7-2
d_call: TRBD2
clone_size: .
cdr3_nt: TGTGCCAGCAGCCTGGGACTAGCGGGGCGTGGGTCCCCCGGGCAGTATTTT
cdr3_aa: CASSLGLAGRGSPGQYF

j_call: TRBJ2-1
v_call: TRBV6-2/TRBV6-3
d_call: TRBD1
clone_size: once
cdr3_nt: TGTGCCAGCAGTCAGGGGACAGGGGGGAACCTAGCGGGACCCTACAATGAGCAGTTCTTC
cdr3_aa: CASSQGTGGNLAGPYNEQFF

j_call: TRBJ2-1
v_call: TRBV5-1
d_call: TRBD1
clone_size: .
cdr3_nt: TGCGCCAGCAGCTTGGCCACAGGGGGGTACAATGAGCAGTTCTTC
cdr3_aa: CASSLATGGYNEQFF

j_call: TRBJ1-6
v_call: TRBV4-1
d_call: TRBD1
clone_size: few
cdr3_nt: TGCGCCAGCAGCCAAGACGGACAGGGAACGGGCTATAATTCACCCCTCCACTTT
cdr3_aa: CASSQDGQGTGYNSPLHF

j_call: TRBJ2-7
v_call: TRBV12-5
d_call: TRBD2
clone_size: .
cdr3_nt: TGTGCTAGTGGTCCGCCCGGGACTAGCGGGGGGCCCTACTTC
cdr3_aa: CASGPPGTSGGPYF

j_call: TRBJ2-1
v_call: TRBV19
d_call: TRBD2
clone_size: .
cdr3_nt: TGTGCCAGTAGTCCCCGACTAGCGGAGCAGTTCTTC
cdr3_aa: CASSPRLAEQFF

j_call: TRBJ2-2
v_call: TRBV12-5
d_call: TRBD2
clone_size: .
cdr3_nt: TGTGCTAGTGGGCCACTAGCGGGGGTGGTGGCCGGGGAGCTGTTTTTT
cdr3_aa: CASGPLAGVVAGELFF

j_call: TRBJ1-2
v_call: TRBV2
d_call: .
clone_size: .
cdr3_nt: TGTGCCAGCAGTGAATACGGGGGCTATGGCTACACCTTC
cdr3_aa: CASSEYGGYGYTF

j_call: TRBJ1-1
v_call: TRBV27
d_call: .
clone_size: .
cdr3_nt: TGTGCCAGCAGTCCCTGGGACGGAGGGGAAGCTTTCTTT
cdr3_aa: CASSPWDGGEAFF

j_call: TRBJ1-2
v_call: TRBV6-5
d_call: .
clone_size: .
cdr3_nt: TGTGCCAGCCGGCGGACCCTTACGGGAGGCTACACCTTC
cdr3_aa: CASRRTLTGGYTF

j_call: TRBJ1-1
v_call: TRBV6-2/TRBV6-3
d_call: TRBD1
clone_size: .
cdr3_nt: TGTGCCAGCAGTTACCGGACAGGTAGGGCTTTCTTT
cdr3_aa: CASSYRTGRAFF

j_call: TRBJ1-1
v_call: TRBV10-3
d_call: .
clone_size: .
cdr3_nt: TGTGCCATCACCCCCCAGGGCGGGATGAACACTGAAGCTTTCTTT
cdr3_aa: CAITPQGGMNTEAFF

j_call: TRBJ1-2
v_call: TRBV18
d_call: .
clone_size: .
cdr3_nt: TGTGCCAGCTCGCCCATCCAGGGTAACTATGGCTACACCTTC
cdr3_aa: CASSPIQGNYGYTF

j_call: TRBJ2-1
v_call: TRBV3-1/TRBV3-2
d_call: TRBD1
clone_size: .
cdr3_nt: TGTGCCAGCACCCGGGGACAGCTGGGGTACAATGAGCAGTTCTTC
cdr3_aa: CASTRGQLGYNEQFF

j_call: TRBJ1-1
v_call: TRBV25-1
d_call: TRBD1
clone_size: few
cdr3_nt: TGTGCCAGCAGTGAAACCACAGGGGGCCCCACTGAAGCTTTCTTT
cdr3_aa: CASSETTGGPTEAFF

j_call: TRBJ2-1
v_call: TRBV5-4
d_call: TRBD2
clone_size: .
cdr3_nt: TGTGCCAGCACCGGGGGGGGTCTGAACAATGAGCAGTTCTTC
cdr3_aa: CASTGGGLNNEQFF

j_call: TRBJ2-3
v_call: TRBV9
d_call: .
clone_size: .
cdr3_nt: TGTGCCAGCACCCAGCTCGGGGGTGGGCTCACAGATACGCAGTATTTT
cdr3_aa: CASTQLGGGLTDTQYF

j_call: TRBJ2-6
v_call: TRBV5-5
d_call: TRBD1
clone_size: .
cdr3_nt: TGTGCCAGCAGCTTTGGGACAGGGGGGTCTGGGGCCAACGTCCTGACTTTC
cdr3_aa: CASSFGTGGSGANVLTF

j_call: TRBJ1-3
v_call: TRBV6-5
d_call: .
clone_size: .
cdr3_nt: TGTGCCTCGGCAGCGCAATCACTCTCTGGAAACACCATATATTTT
cdr3_aa: CASAAQSLSGNTIYF

j_call: TRBJ1-4
v_call: TRBV27
d_call: .
clone_size: .
cdr3_nt: TGTGCCAGCAGTTTATCGTACGGAGCAACTAATGAAAAACTGTTTTTT
cdr3_aa: CASSLSYGATNEKLFF

j_call: TRBJ2-5
v_call: TRBV24-1
d_call: .
clone_size: .
cdr3_nt: TGTGCCACCAGTGATTATCGGCGGGGAACCCAGTACTTC
cdr3_aa: CATSDYRRGTQYF

j_call: TRBJ1-4
v_call: TRBV6-5
d_call: .
clone_size: .
cdr3_nt: TGTGCCAGCGGGCGGGGTGATGAAAAACTGTTTTTT
cdr3_aa: CASGRGDEKLFF

j_call: TRBJ1-1
v_call: TRBV19
d_call: TRBD1
clone_size: few
cdr3_nt: TGTGCCAGTAGTATAAAAACAGGGGGGACTGAAGCTTTCTTT
cdr3_aa: CASSIKTGGTEAFF

j_call: TRBJ1-2
v_call: TRBV9
d_call: .
clone_size: .
cdr3_nt: TGTGCCACCGGCGGGGCTACCCCTTGGTATGGCTACACCTTC
cdr3_aa: CATGGATPWYGYTF

j_call: TRBJ1-1
v_call: TRBV5-8
d_call: .
clone_size: .
cdr3_nt: TGTGCCAGCAGCTCTCCTCGGGGGGCCCCTTTCTTT
cdr3_aa: CASSSPRGAPFF

j_call: TRBJ2-3
v_call: TRBV10-3
d_call: TRBD2
clone_size: .
cdr3_nt: TGTGCCATCAGTGAGCCCACTAGCGGGAGGGGCCCAGATACGCAGTATTTT
cdr3_aa: CAISEPTSGRGPDTQYF

j_call: TRBJ2-7
v_call: TRBV18
d_call: TRBD1
clone_size: .
cdr3_nt: TGTGCCAGCTCAACCCAGGGGGACGGCAGGGAATTC
cdr3_aa: CASSTQGDGREF

j_call: TRBJ2-1
v_call: TRBV6-5
d_call: .
clone_size: .
cdr3_nt: TGTGCCAGCATGAGGGGGGCTAGCGGCCCCAATGAGCAGTTCTTC
cdr3_aa: CASMRGASGPNEQFF

j_call: TRBJ2-6
v_call: TRBV7-2
d_call: TRBD2
clone_size: once
cdr3_nt: TGTGCCAGCAGCCCCCCACGGGGGGGCCTCCTAACTGGGGCCAACGTCCTGACTTTC
cdr3_aa: CASSPPRGGLLTGANVLTF

j_call: TRBJ1-2
v_call: TRBV2
d_call: .
clone_size: .
cdr3_nt: TGTGCCAGCAGTGACTCCCGCTATGGCTACACCTTC
cdr3_aa: CASSDSRYGYTF

j_call: TRBJ1-2
v_call: TRBV28
d_call: .
clone_size: .
cdr3_nt: TGTGCCAGCAGTTCCCCGGGGGATGGCTACACCTTC
cdr3_aa: CASSSPGDGYTF